This TCR beta chain was recorded in a study of T cell responses to AZD1222 COVID-19 vaccine. Findings and limits, study-wide: Possibly, clonal diversity was underestimated; donors were largely white British and included more females. Increases in Spike-specific TCR breadth and depth were seen after two AZD1222 doses. CD4 TCRs linked to vaccination spanned spike, dominating at 160-218 and 743-854. In the spike-specific TCR repertoire, nearly half reportedly target unmutated variant regions.

Trimming removed 5 bases at V and 4 bases at J, with 12 bases between. CDR3 size: 14 residues. The germline CDR1 and CDR2 sequences are MNHEY and SVGAGI. Here immunoSEQ multiplex PCR was the method, and the copy in TCRdb shows in-frame clones only, minus some. The repertoire holds fewer than 150,000 clones, with 88% as singletons. About this clone itself: Its antigen remains unknown.

The chain has TRBV6-5 and TRBJ1-5; D is unresolved. Here the sequenced sample was peripheral blood, taken 28 days after the second AZD1222 dose. This receptor was identified in an adult who received the AZD1222 COVID-19 vaccine. The CDR3 region has the DNA TGTGCCAGCAGTCCCCGGGTCGGGAATCAGCCCCAGCATTTT. Its translation: CASSPRVGNQPQHF.